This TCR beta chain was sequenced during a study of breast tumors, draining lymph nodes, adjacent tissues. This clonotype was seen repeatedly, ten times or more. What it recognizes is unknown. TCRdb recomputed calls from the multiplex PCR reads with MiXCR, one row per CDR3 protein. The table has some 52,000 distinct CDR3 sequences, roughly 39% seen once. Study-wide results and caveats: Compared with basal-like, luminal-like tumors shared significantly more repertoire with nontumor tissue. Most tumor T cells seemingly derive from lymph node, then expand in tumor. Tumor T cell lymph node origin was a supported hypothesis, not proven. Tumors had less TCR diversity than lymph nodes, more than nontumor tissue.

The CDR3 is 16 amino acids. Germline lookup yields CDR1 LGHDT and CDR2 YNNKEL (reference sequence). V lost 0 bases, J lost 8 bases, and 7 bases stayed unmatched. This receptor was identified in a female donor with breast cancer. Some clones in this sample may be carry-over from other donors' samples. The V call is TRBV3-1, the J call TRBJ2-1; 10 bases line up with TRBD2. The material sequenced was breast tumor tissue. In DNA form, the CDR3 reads TGTGCCAGCAGCCAAGAGGTAGCGGGAGGTAGGGATGAGCAGTTCTTC. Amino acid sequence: CASSQEVAGGRDEQFF.